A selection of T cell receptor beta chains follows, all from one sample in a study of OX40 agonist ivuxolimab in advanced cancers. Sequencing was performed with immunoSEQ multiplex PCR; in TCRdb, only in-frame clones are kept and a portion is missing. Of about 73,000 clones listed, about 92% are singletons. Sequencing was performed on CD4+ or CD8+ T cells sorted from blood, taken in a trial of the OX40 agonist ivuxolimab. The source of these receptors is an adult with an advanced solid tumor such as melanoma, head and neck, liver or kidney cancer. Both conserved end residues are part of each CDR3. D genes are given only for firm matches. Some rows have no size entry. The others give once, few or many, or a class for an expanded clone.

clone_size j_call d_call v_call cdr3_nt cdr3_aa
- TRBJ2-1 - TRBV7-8 TGTGCCAGCAGCTTAGAGTGGGGTAATGAGCAGTTCTTC CASSLEWGNEQFF
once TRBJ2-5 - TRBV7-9 TGTGCCAGCAGCTTAGGAGGGGAACCGCGACAGACCCAGTACTTC CASSLGGEPRQTQYF
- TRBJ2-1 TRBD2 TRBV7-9 TGTGCCAGCAGCTCAAAGGCGGGACTAGAATACAATGAGCAGTTCTTC CASSSKAGLEYNEQFF
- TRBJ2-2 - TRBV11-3 TGTGCCAGCAGTCCCGACAGGACCCTCACCGGGGAGCTGTTTTTT CASSPDRTLTGELFF
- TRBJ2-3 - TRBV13 TGTGCCAGCAGCTTAGCTGGGACGGGAACGCAGTATTTT CASSLAGTGTQYF
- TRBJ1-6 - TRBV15 TGTGCCACCAGCCTCGGGGGGGCACCCCTCCACTTT CATSLGGAPLHF
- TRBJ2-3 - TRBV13 TGTGCCAGCAGAACCTGGGCCTCTAGCACAGATACGCAGTATTTT CASRTWASSTDTQYF
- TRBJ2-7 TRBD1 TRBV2 TGTGCCAGCAGGGAAACAGGGGACTCCTACGAGCAGTACTTC CASRETGDSYEQYF
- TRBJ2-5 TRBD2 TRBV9 TGTGCCAGCAGCATAAGCGGGGGGATTGAGACCCAGTACTTC CASSISGGIETQYF
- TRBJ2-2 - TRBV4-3 TGCGCCAGCAGCCCGGACGGGGCGAACACCGGGGAGCTGTTTTTT CASSPDGANTGELFF
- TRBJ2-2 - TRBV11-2 TGTGCCAGCAGCTCCTTCGGCCCCCGGGCCGGGGAGCTGTTTTTT CASSSFGPRAGELFF
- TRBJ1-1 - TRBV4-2 TGTGCCAGCAGCCAAGGGGGTCTACTCATGAACACTGAAGCTTTCTTT CASSQGGLLMNTEAFF
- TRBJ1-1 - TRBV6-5 TGTGCCAGCAGTTACTCAGAAAGCACTGAAGCTTTCTTT CASSYSESTEAFF
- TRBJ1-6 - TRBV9 TGTGCCAGCAGCGTAGGCCCGATACAGTATTCACCCCTCCACTTT CASSVGPIQYSPLHF
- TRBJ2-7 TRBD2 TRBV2 TGTGCCAGCGAAGGACTAGCGGGCTACGAGCAGTACTTC CASEGLAGYEQYF
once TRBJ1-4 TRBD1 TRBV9 TGTGCCAGCAGCGTAGAACCGGGACAGATATCAACTAATGAAAAACTGTTTTTT CASSVEPGQISTNEKLFF
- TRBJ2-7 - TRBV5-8 TGTGCCAGCAGCTCCGGGCCCGTCCACGAGCAGTACTTC CASSSGPVHEQYF
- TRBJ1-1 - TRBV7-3 TGTGCCAGCAGCGCAACGGGACACCTGAACACTGAAGCTTTCTTT CASSATGHLNTEAFF
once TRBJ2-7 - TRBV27 TGTGCCAGCAGTTTATCTGGGGATTCCTACGAGCAGTACTTC CASSLSGDSYEQYF
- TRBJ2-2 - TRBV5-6 TGTGCCAGCAGCTTAGTACGGCGCGCCACCGGGGAGCTGTTTTTT CASSLVRRATGELFF
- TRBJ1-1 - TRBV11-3 TGTGCCAGCAGCTTTGGGGGGGAGGACACTGAAGCTTTCTTT CASSFGGEDTEAFF
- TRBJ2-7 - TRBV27 TGTGCCAGCAGTTTAGAGGTCGCAGGGCTGTACGAGCAGTACTTC CASSLEVAGLYEQYF
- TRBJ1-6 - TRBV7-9 TGTGCCAGCAGCTTATATGGGAGTTTCCCGAATGACTCACCCCTCCACTTT CASSLYGSFPNDSPLHF
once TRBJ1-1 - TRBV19 TGTGCCAGTAGTATAGCTGGAGCGGGGACTGAAGCTTTCTTT CASSIAGAGTEAFF
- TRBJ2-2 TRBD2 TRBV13 TGTGCCGGATCCAGCGGGGGGGGCACCGGGGAGCTGTTTTTT CAGSSGGGTGELFF
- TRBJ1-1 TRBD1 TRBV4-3 TGCGCCAGCAGCCAAGACTACAGGGGTAACACTGAAGCTTTCTTT CASSQDYRGNTEAFF
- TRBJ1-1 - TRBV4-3 TGCGCCAGCAGCCAACGATTAGGACAGATGAACACTGAAGCTTTCTTT CASSQRLGQMNTEAFF
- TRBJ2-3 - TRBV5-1 TGCGCCAGCAGCCGAATGGGGTGGAACACAGATACGCAGTATTTT CASSRMGWNTDTQYF
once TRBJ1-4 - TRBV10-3 TGTGCCATCAGTGACCCAGAGGGATCTTATAATGAAAAACTGTTTTTT CAISDPEGSYNEKLFF
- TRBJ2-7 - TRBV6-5 TGTGCCAGCGGAAAGGGACGGACGGCGTACGAGCAGTACTTC CASGKGRTAYEQYF
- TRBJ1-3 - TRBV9 TGTGCCAGCAGCGTAGGACAGGCACCTGGAAACACCATATATTTT CASSVGQAPGNTIYF
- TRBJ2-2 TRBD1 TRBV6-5 TGTGCCAGCAGATACGGACAGGGGTACACCGGGGAGCTGTTTTTT CASRYGQGYTGELFF
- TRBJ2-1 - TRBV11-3 TGTGCCAGCAGCTTCTCTTCGACTTACGAGCAGTTCTTC CASSFSSTYEQFF
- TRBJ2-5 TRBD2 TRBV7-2 TGTGCCAGCAGGACTCTAGCGGGGGCCTCCCAAGAGACCCAGTACTTC CASRTLAGASQETQYF
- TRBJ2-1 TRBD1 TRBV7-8 TGTGCCAGCAGCCATACCGGGACAGGGAGCAATGAGCAGTTCTTC CASSHTGTGSNEQFF
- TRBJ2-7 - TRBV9 TGTGCCAGCAGCCTTGACGGGACCTACGAGCAGTACTTC CASSLDGTYEQYF
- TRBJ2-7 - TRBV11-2 TGTGCCAGCAGCTTATTGCCTCCCCCTGTCGAGCAGTACTTC CASSLLPPPVEQYF
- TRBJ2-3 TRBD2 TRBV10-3 TGTGCCATCAGTGAGATGTGGACTAGCGGGGGGGGATATAGCACAGATACGCAGTATTTT CAISEMWTSGGGYSTDTQYF
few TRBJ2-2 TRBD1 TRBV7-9 TGTGCCAGCAGCTTAGGGGACAGCAACACCGGGGAGCTGTTTTTT CASSLGDSNTGELFF
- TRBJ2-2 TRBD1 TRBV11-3 TGTGCCAGCAGCTGGGACAGGGGGAACACCGGGGAGCTGTTTTTT CASSWDRGNTGELFF
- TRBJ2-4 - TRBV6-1 TGTGCCAGCAGGGCAAACTACAGTTACAAAAACATTCAGTACTTC CASRANYSYKNIQYF
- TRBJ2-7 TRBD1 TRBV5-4 TGTGCCAGCAGCTTTGCCCCGGGACAGAGCTCCTACGAGCAGTACTTC CASSFAPGQSSYEQYF
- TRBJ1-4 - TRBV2 TGTGCCAGCAGTGAAGGACAGGCCCATTGGGAAAAACTGTTTTTT CASSEGQAHWEKLFF